This passage covers 15 T cell receptor beta chains from one sample sequenced in a study of post-analysis software for immune sequencing data (dated by TCRdb to between 2015 and 2017). Study-wide findings and limitations: Significantly higher frequencies in patients than in controls were found for about 5 TRBV segments, including TRBV5-6, TRBV5-1 and TRBV20-1.

To prepare the library, PCR was applied. TCRdb shows the sequencer as Illumina HiSeq 2500. Unique molecular identifiers were incorporated into TCR beta cDNA libraries to reduce PCR and sequencing biases. The public reads were reprocessed in TCRdb via fastp at Q25 and MiXCR, keeping in-frame beta chains. Rows with a matching CDR3 protein are joined into one entry that keeps the most common DNA and genes. Counted in this sample were approximately 770,000 distinct CDR3 sequences; roughly 50% of them appeared once. The top ten constitute just under 5% of the sample. Their cognate antigens are unknown. Sequenced: blood. The receptors derive from a girl under 18 with multiple sclerosis.

This clonotype was counted a few times. The chain links TRBV12-3 or TRBV12-4 to TRBJ2-1; 15 bases fit TRBD2. V was pared by 7 bases and J by 9 bases, with 10 bases of the junction left unmatched. This CDR3 has 16 amino acids. CDR3 loop: CASTSGLAGGPREQFF. The CDR3 coding sequence is TGTGCCAGCACCTCGGGACTAGCGGGAGGACCGCGTGAGCAGTTCTTC.

The rearrangement joins TRBV24-1 to TRBJ2-7, with 7 bases matching TRBD2. V gave up 5 bases and J gave up 0 bases; unmatched junction bases: 6. Germline V CDR1 and CDR2: KGHDR, SFDVKD. CDR3 length: 15 residues. The CDR3 sequence: CATSAGRGLSYEQYF. For the CDR3, the DNA is TGTGCCACCAGTGCGGGGAGGGGACTCTCCTACGAGCAGTACTTC.

This clonotype appeared a few times. The CDR3 is CAISESSDSYYGYTF. The CDR3 nucleotides read TGTGCCATCAGTGAGTCTTCGGACAGTTACTATGGCTACACCTTC. J is TRBJ1-2 and V is TRBV10-3; TRBD1 might be the D (6 bases). Trimming left V 0 bases short and J 3 bases short, with 11 bases between. Per the germline V gene, CDR1 is ENHRY and CDR2 is SYGVKD. This CDR3 comprises 15 residues.

The chain is built from TRBV5-1 and TRBJ2-3; possible D gene TRBD2, 6 bases. Between the trimmed V and J ends, which lost 4 bases and 6 bases, there was a span of 24 bases. This CDR3 comprises 17 residues. Germline V gene lookup returns CDR1 SGHRS and CDR2 YFSETQ. CDR3 residues: CASSIVLGGGMTDTQYF. The CDR3 bases are TGCGCCAGCAGCATCGTCCTGGGGGGAGGAATGACGGATACGCAGTATTTT.

The chain couples TRBV20-1 to TRBJ1-4, with 7 nucleotides matching TRBD1. Germline V lookup: CDR1 DFQATT, CDR2 SNEGSKA (reference sequence). This CDR3 region has 15 residues. The ends lost 1 base at V and 3 bases at J; junction bases unmatched: 5. The CDR3 loop reads CSARVFRGSNEKLFF. CDR3 sequence (DNA): TGCAGTGCTAGAGTCTTCAGGGGGTCTAATGAAAAACTGTTTTTT.

CDR3 protein: CASSHLGGLNTEAFF. CDR3 in DNA: TGTGCCAGCAGCCACCTTGGGGGTTTGAACACTGAAGCTTTCTTT. The chain carries TRBV5-8 and TRBJ1-1, with D maybe TRBD1 (5 bases). Germline V gene lookup returns CDR1 SGHTS and CDR2 YDEGEE. Trimming pared 4 bases from V and 0 bases from J, leaving 13 bases between. The CDR3 runs 15 residues.

This clonotype was seen only a few times. The chain combines TRBV12-3 or TRBV12-4 with TRBJ2-1, with D perhaps being TRBD1 or TRBD2 (5 bases each). The CDR3 sequence is 17 residues long. V was trimmed by 4 bases and J by 6 bases, leaving 22 bases between them. CDR3 coding DNA: TGTGCCAGCAGTTCAACGCGCCGGCCGAGGGGTATCAATGAGCAGTTCTTC. It translates to CASSSTRRPRGINEQFF.

The rearrangement joins TRBV29-1 to TRBJ2-5, with TRBD1 matching over 9 bases. Trimming cost V 7 bases and J 4 bases; bases outside gene matches: 10. The CDR3 totals 14 residues. Germline lookup yields CDR1 SQVTM and CDR2 ANQGSEA. The CDR3 bases are TGCAGCGCGTCCGGGGACAGGGTTAGAGAGACCCAGTACTTC. Translating gives CSASGDRVRETQYF. Full variable domain (rest looked up from reference TRBV29-1 and TRBJ2-5): SAVISQKPSRDICQRGTSLTIQCQVDSQVTMMFWYRQQPGQSLTLIATANQGSEATYESGFVIDKFPISRPNLTFSTLTVSNMSPEDSSIYLCSASGDRVRETQYFGPGTRLLVL.

The V call is TRBV3-1, the J call TRBJ2-7, with D hard to call. This CDR3 region has 14 residues. Germline lookup yields CDR1 LGHDT and CDR2 YNNKEL (reference sequence). V lost 0 bases, J lost 5 bases, and 11 bases lay in between. This CDR3 is CASSQDRKIHEQYF. The DNA for the CDR3 is TGTGCCAGCAGCCAAGACCGGAAGATACACGAGCAGTACTTC.

V and J are TRBV7-9 and TRBJ2-4; D ambiguous. This CDR3 comprises 14 residues. Germline assignment: CDR1 SEHNR and CDR2 FQNEAQ (reference sequence). V was trimmed by 5 bases and J by 13 bases, leaving 21 bases between them. DNA of the CDR3: TGTGCCAGCAGCCAAGTAGGTACGGAGTTAGAGCAGTACTTC. Amino acids: CASSQVGTELEQYF.

The J gene is TRBJ1-1, the V gene TRBV18; D not certain. The ends were cut back, 3 bases at V and 7 bases at J, with 9 bases in the middle. The length of the CDR3 is 12 residues. Looked up from germline, CDR1 is KGHSH and CDR2 is LQKENI. Here the CDR3 reads CASSPTTGEAFF. The DNA of the CDR3 is TGTGCCAGCTCACCCACTACGGGTGAAGCTTTCTTT.

The chain combines TRBV29-1 with TRBJ1-5; D perhaps matches TRBD1 (5 bases). The CDR3 runs to 12 residues. The V gene lost 8 bases and the J gene lost 4 bases, with 12 bases spanning the gap. Per germline, CDR1 SQVTM and CDR2 ANQGSEA. The CDR3 DNA is TGCAGCTCTCGGGACGCGAATCAGCCCCAGCATTTT. Translating it yields CSSRDANQPQHF. The variable domain in full, with the rest retrieved from reference TRBV29-1 and TRBJ1-5, is SAVISQKPSRDICQRGTSLTIQCQVDSQVTMMFWYRQQPGQSLTLIATANQGSEATYESGFVIDKFPISRPNLTFSTLTVSNMSPEDSSIYLCSSRDANQPQHFGDGTRLSIL.

The chain couples TRBV20-1 to TRBJ2-1; a possible D gene is TRBD2 (5 bases). CDR1 and CDR2 (germline): DFQATT, SNEGSKA (reference sequence). The CDR3 consists of 17 residues. The V and J ends lost 0 bases and 0 bases respectively, with 15 bases between them. The CDR3 here is CSARDPSSAVSYNEQFF. CDR3 bases: TGCAGTGCTAGAGACCCCTCATCAGCGGTCTCCTACAATGAGCAGTTCTTC.

J is TRBJ1-4 and V is TRBV9; D remains unclear. This CDR3 contains 13 residues. V lost 2 bases and J lost 6, with 8 bases in between. Germline V gene data show CDR1 as SGDLS and CDR2 as YYNGEE. The CDR3 bases are TGTGCCAGCAGCGTTAGTGTTGATGAAAAACTGTTTTTT. Amino acid sequence: CASSVSVDEKLFF.

The CDR3 protein is CSALDPSGSMDEQFF. The CDR3 DNA follows: TGCAGTGCCCTCGACCCCAGCGGGAGTATGGATGAGCAGTTCTTC. J is TRBJ2-1 and V is TRBV20-1; 8 positions agree with TRBD2. Germline values: CDR1 DFQATT, CDR2 SNEGSKA (reference sequence). V lost 6 bases, J lost 8 bases, and 15 bases stayed unmatched. The CDR3 has 15 residues.